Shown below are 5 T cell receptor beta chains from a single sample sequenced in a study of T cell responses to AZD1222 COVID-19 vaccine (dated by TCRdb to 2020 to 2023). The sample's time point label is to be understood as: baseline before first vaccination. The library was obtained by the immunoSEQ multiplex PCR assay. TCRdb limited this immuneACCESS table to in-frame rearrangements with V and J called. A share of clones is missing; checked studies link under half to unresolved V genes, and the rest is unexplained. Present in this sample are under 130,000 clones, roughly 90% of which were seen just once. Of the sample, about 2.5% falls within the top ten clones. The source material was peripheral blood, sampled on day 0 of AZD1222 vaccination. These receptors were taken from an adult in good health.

The CDR3 is CASRKIRTGEDYGYTF. CDR3 nucleotides: TGTGCCAGCAGGAAAATCCGGACAGGGGAGGACTATGGCTACACCTTC. The chain carries TRBV2 and TRBJ1-2; 9 bases match TRBD1. Unmatched junction bases numbered 11, after V lost 6 bases and J lost 3 bases. This CDR3 is built from 16 residues. Germline CDR1 SNHLY, CDR2 FYNNEI.

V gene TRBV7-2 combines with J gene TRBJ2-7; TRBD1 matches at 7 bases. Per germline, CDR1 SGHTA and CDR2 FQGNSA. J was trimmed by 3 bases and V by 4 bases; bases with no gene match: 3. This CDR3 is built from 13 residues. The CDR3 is CASSSRGFYEQYF. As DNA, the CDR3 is TGTGCCAGCAGCTCCAGGGGGTTCTACGAGCAGTACTTC.

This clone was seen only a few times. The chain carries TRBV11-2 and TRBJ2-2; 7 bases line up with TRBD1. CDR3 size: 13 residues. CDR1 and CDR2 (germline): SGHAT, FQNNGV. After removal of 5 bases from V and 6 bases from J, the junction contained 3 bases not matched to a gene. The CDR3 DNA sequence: TGTGCCAGCAGCGTCGACAGGGCCGGGGAGCTGTTTTTT. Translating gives CASSVDRAGELFF.

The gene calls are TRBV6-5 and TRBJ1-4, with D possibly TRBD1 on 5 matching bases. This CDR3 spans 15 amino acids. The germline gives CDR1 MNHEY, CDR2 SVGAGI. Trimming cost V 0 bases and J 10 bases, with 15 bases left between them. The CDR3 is CASSYSQGEKGKLFF. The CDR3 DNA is TGTGCCAGCAGTTACTCGCAGGGAGAGAAAGGAAAACTGTTTTTT.

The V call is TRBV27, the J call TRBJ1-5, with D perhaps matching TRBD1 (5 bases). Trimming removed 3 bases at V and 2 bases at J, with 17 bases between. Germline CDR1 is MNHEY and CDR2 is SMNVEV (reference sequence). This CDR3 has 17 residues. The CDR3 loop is CASSFDPHGRGNQPQHF. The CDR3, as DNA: TGTGCCAGCAGTTTTGATCCGCACGGCAGGGGCAATCAGCCCCAGCATTTT.